This passage covers 2 T cell receptor beta chains from one sample sequenced in a study of OX40 agonist ivuxolimab in advanced cancers. Data came from immunoSEQ multiplex PCR; TCRdb stores just in-frame clones and leaves some out. The sample holds tens of thousands of clones, about 90% seen once. Sequenced material: CD4+ or CD8+ T cells sorted from blood, taken in a trial of the OX40 agonist ivuxolimab. The receptor set was obtained from an adult with an advanced solid tumor such as melanoma, head and neck, liver or kidney cancer.

DNA of the CDR3: TGTGCCAGCAGCTCTAGCGGGGGGCGGCTCTACAATGAGCAGTTCTTC. Translating gives CASSSSGGRLYNEQFF. The chain carries TRBV11-3 and TRBJ2-1; 11 bases fit TRBD2. The CDR3 has 16 amino acids. With 4 bases clipped from V and 3 bases from J, the junction kept 5 bases outside the gene matches. The germline gives CDR1 SGHNT, CDR2 YENEEA.

The chain uses TRBV27 and TRBJ2-7; 12 bases are a match to TRBD2. V lost 6 bases to trimming and J lost 3 bases; unmatched junction nucleotides: 3. Per the germline V gene, CDR1 is MNHEY and CDR2 is SMNVEV (reference sequence). This CDR3 contains 14 residues. In DNA form, the CDR3 reads TGTGCCAGCAGCCTAGCGGGGGGGCACTACGAGCAGTACTTC. The encoded protein is CASSLAGGHYEQYF.